The 11 T cell receptor beta chains below all came from one sample that was sequenced in a study of cytomegalovirus exposure and HLA in healthy donors. With 60 Vbeta and 13 Jbeta primers, the PCR was carried out. Assay used: immunoSEQ multiplex PCR; TCRdb lists only in-frame clones, some missing. This sample has 100,000 to 150,000 clones, with about 80% found just once. Sequencing was performed on PBMCs. These receptors originate from a man in his forties in good health and CMV-seronegative.

This clone was observed a single time. In DNA form, the CDR3 reads TGTGCCAGCAGCTCACAGGGGGCCCCAACTAACTATGGCTACACCTTC. Translation gives CASSSQGAPTNYGYTF. The J gene is TRBJ1-2, the V gene TRBV7-3; TRBD1 matches 9 bases. This CDR3 has 16 residues. The germline gives CDR1 SGHTA, CDR2 FQGTGA. V lost 4 bases and J lost 0; bases outside the gene matches: 6.

The genes are TRBV5-1 and TRBJ1-2; 7 nucleotides line up with TRBD1. V trimming: 6 bases; J trimming: 1 base; junction bases outside the gene matches: 9. The CDR3 contains 15 residues. Germline CDR1 is SGHRS and CDR2 is YFSETQ. CDR3 loop: CASNSGGNNNYGYTF. CDR3 in DNA: TGCGCCAGCAATTCAGGGGGTAACAATAACTATGGCTACACCTTC.

V usage is TRBV19 and J usage is TRBJ2-4; D is perhaps TRBD2 (7 bases). The germline gives CDR1 LNHDA, CDR2 SQIVND (reference sequence). Trimming took 5 bases from V and 0 from J, leaving 26 bases between them. The CDR3 extends over 20 amino acids. The CDR3 DNA follows: TGTGCCAGTAGTCCTAAAGCGGGGACACAATTGTTACTAGCCAAAAACATTCAGTACTTC. This sequence encodes CASSPKAGTQLLLAKNIQYF.

The rearrangement uses TRBV5-1 and TRBJ2-6; D ambiguous. CDR3 length equals 16 residues. Trimming took 0 bases from V and 1 from J, leaving 8 bases between them. Germline V gene data show CDR1 as SGHRS and CDR2 as YFSETQ. CDR3 nucleotides: TGCGCCAGCAGCTTGGCCCCCAGATCTGGGGCCAACGTCCTGACTTTC. Translation gives CASSLAPRSGANVLTF.

V is TRBV9 and J is TRBJ2-3; the match to TRBD1 covers 8 bases. The CDR3 totals 16 residues. Germline CDR1 SGDLS, CDR2 YYNGEE. J gave up 0 bases and V 3 bases, and 6 bases lay outside the gene matches. CDR3 bases: TGTGCCAGCAGCGCAAGACAGGGGATGAGCACAGATACGCAGTATTTT. Amino acid sequence: CASSARQGMSTDTQYF.

This chain uses TRBV7-9 with TRBJ2-5; 12 bases line up with TRBD2. Germline CDR1 and CDR2: SEHNR and FQNEAQ (reference sequence). V lost 4 bases and J lost 4; bases outside the gene matches: 10. This CDR3 comprises 17 residues. CDR3 sequence reads: CASSSTLAGGPPETQYF. In DNA, the CDR3 is TGTGCCAGCAGCTCAACACTAGCGGGGGGCCCCCCAGAGACCCAGTACTTC.

CDR3: CASSSRRGQVGELFF. The CDR3 nucleotides are TGTGCCAGCAGCTCCCGTCGTGGACAGGTCGGGGAGCTGTTTTTT. This chain uses TRBV7-3 with TRBJ2-2; 7 nucleotides line up with TRBD1. The CDR3 runs to 15 residues. The germline gives CDR1 SGHTA, CDR2 FQGTGA. V shed 4 bases, J shed 7 bases, and the junction held 9 bases outside the gene matches.

The V and J genes are TRBV4-1 and TRBJ1-4; 9 bases align to TRBD1. This CDR3 contains 17 residues. The germline V gene encodes CDR1 MGHRA and CDR2 YSYEKL. V lost 3 bases and J lost 5; bases outside the gene matches: 10. The DNA of the CDR3 is TGCGCCAGCAGCCATGGGGACAGGGTTGAGGGGAATGAAAAACTGTTTTTT. This sequence encodes CASSHGDRVEGNEKLFF.

In nucleotides, the CDR3 is TGTGCCAGCAGTTACGGCCAGGGGGGCAGCAATCAGCCCCAGCATTTT. Residues: CASSYGQGGSNQPQHF. The J gene is TRBJ1-5, the V gene TRBV6-5; 7 bases align to TRBD1. The CDR3 contains 16 residues. V was clipped by 2 bases and J by 1 base; unmatched bases: 5. The germline V gene has CDR1 MNHEY and CDR2 SVGAGI.

This clone appeared a few times. The chain has TRBV5-8 and TRBJ2-7; 10 nucleotides agree with TRBD1. In germline, CDR1 is SGHTS, CDR2 YDEGEE. The CDR3 length is 14 residues. The V segment lost 5 bases and the J segment 0 bases; nucleotides outside the gene matches: 2. The DNA for the CDR3 is TGTGCCAGCAGGGGGACAGGGGTCTCCTACGAGCAGTACTTC. This codes for CASRGTGVSYEQYF.

This clone has just one count. The rearrangement uses TRBV28 and TRBJ2-1; D remains unclear. Germline assignment: CDR1 MDHEN and CDR2 SYDVKM. The V and J ends lost 1 base and 12 bases respectively, with 10 bases between them. There are 12 residues in the CDR3. CDR3 region: CASSLSESSQFF. DNA for the CDR3: TGTGCCAGCAGTTTATCTGAGAGCTCGCAGTTCTTC.